This TCR beta chain appears in the sequencing data of a study of shared clonotypes between healthy human individuals. A remark on this clone: The antigen remains undetermined.

CD45RO negativity and positive selection for CCR7 defined naive CD8 cells, a population that excluded terminally differentiated effector memory CD45RA+ cells. TCRdb's copy holds only in-frame clones and misses some; the assay was immunoSEQ multiplex PCR. In the table there are approximately 2,200,000 clones, approximately 94% of which are singletons. General study points: Few donors limited the genetic and exposure-history diversity represented. In the sorted subsets, rarefaction showed sequencing was incomplete despite large depth.

The CDR3 totals 16 residues. Losses at the gene ends were 4 bases for V and 0 bases for J; bases not matched to a gene: 3. The V gene's germline CDR1 is ENHRY and CDR2 SYGVKD. What was sequenced was naive CD8+ T cells from PBMCs. This receptor was taken from a man in his late teens or twenties in good health. Some clones in this sample may be carry-over from other donors' samples. This chain links TRBV10-3 with TRBJ2-1; 10 bases are a match to TRBD1. The CDR3 protein is CAISGTGGSSYNEQFF. The CDR3 DNA reads TGTGCCATCAGTGGGACAGGGGGAAGCTCCTACAATGAGCAGTTCTTC.